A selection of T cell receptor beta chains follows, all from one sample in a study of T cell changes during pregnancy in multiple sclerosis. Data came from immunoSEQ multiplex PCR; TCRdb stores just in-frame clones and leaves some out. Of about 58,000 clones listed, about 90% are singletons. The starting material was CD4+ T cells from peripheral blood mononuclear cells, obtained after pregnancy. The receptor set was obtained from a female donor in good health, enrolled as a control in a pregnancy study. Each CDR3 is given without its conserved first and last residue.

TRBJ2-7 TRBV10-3 AISGTTNSYEQY
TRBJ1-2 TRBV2 ASSGQGAHYGYT
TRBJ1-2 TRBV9 ASSVDGTLYGYT
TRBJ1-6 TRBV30 AWSVGLSYNSPLH
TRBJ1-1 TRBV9 ASSVQGASEAF
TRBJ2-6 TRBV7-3 ASSPEQRGSSGANVLT
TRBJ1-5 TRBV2 ASTRDFNQPQH
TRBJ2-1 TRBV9 ASSGGRDGEQF
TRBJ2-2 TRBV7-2 ASSSISGGPVEGELF
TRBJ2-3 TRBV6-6 ASSYEGGTQY
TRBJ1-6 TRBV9 ASSVTQGDNSPLH
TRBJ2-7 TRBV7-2 ASSPSTAGPYEQY
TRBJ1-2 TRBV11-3 ASSVGGAIDGYT
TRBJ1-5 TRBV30 AWSVGWAGGQPQH
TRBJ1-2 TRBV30 AWTSTRVNYGYT
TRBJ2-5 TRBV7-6 ASSSNQGSQETQY
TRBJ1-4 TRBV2 ASSSTGAPEKLF
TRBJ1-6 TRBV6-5 ASTLTVNSPLH
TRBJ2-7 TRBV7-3 ASSSTRVDEQY
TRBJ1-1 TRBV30 AWSSIFQEYRMTEAF
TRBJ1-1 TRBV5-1 ASSLQDRVNTEAF
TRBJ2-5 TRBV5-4 ASSSQGTETQY
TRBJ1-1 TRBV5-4 ASSFDRGYTEAF
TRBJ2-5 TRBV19 ASSISLSEETQY